This TCR beta chain was observed in a study of blood T cell repertoires in COVID-19. The V and J ends lost 3 bases and 4 bases respectively, with 10 bases between them. Looked up from germline, CDR1 is GTSNPN and CDR2 is SVGIG (reference sequence). This CDR3 has 12 residues. The table came from immunoSEQ multiplex PCR; TCRdb's copy has only in-frame clones and leaves some out. Of approximately 150,000 clones listed, about nine tenths are singletons. The sequenced sample was peripheral blood. This sequence was found in a man in his fifties who had recovered from COVID-19. The chain links TRBV30 to TRBJ2-7; no clear D. DNA for the CDR3: TGTGCCTGGAGCCCTAATCGGTACGAGCAGTACTTC. Translation gives CAWSPNRYEQYF.